Described below is a single T cell receptor (beta chain) sequence and its context. The antigen remains unidentified. Libraries were made from TCR beta cDNA, and they carried unique molecular identifiers. TCRdb fed the PCR reads into MiXCR, producing one record per CDR3 protein. The top ten clones hold roughly 4.9% of a sample with about 770,000 distinct CDR3 sequences, approximately 44% of them seen once. This specimen comes from a study of post-analysis software for immune sequencing data. Study summary: Both relapsing-remitting and secondary progressive multiple sclerosis featured among the disease courses, as did progressive-relapsing multiple sclerosis.

This CDR3 spans 14 amino acids. V was pared by 3 bases and J by 0 bases, with 8 bases between. Germline CDR1 and CDR2: DFQATT and SNEGSKA (reference sequence). Broader study findings: By F measure, strong co-clustering occurred among samples prepared in the same batch. There were five TRBV segments more frequent in patients than controls, and TRBV5-6, TRBV5-1 and TRBV20-1 were among them.

The chain combines TRBV20-1 with TRBJ1-4; D is undetermined. The receptor's source is a girl aged 5-17 years with multiple sclerosis. Source material: blood. CDR3 protein: CSASGPTTNEKLFF. The CDR3 nucleotides read TGCAGTGCTAGTGGACCTACAACTAATGAAAAACTGTTTTTT.